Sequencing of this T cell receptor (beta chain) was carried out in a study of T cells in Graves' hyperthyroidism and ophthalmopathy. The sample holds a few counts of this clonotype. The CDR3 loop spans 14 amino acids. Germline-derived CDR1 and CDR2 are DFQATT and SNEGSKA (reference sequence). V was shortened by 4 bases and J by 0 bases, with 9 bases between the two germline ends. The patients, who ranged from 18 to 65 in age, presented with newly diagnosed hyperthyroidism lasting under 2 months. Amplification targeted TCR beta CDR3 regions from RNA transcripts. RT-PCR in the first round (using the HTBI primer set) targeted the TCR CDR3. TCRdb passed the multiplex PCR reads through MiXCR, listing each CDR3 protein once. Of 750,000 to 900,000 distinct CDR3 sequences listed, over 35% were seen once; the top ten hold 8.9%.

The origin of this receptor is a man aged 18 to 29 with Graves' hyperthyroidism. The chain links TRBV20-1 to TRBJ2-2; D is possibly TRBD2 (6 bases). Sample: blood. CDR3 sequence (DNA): TGCAGTGCTATAGCGGTAACGAACACCGGGGAGCTGTTTTTT. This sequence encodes CSAIAVTNTGELFF.